Detailed here is one T cell receptor (beta chain). The antigen is unknown. The PCR contained 60 Vbeta and 13 Jbeta primers. Per the authors' pipeline: An analysis that came later counted roughly 80 million unique TCR beta chains, roughly 11 million shared. Assay used: immunoSEQ multiplex PCR; TCRdb lists only in-frame clones, some missing. V and J calls plus clone size are reproduced from that table; the DNA served to infer D and trimming. The sample holds about 160,000 clones, 65% to 80% seen once. The data were obtained in a study of cytomegalovirus exposure and HLA in healthy donors. Regarding the study as a whole: The study carried out a later analysis of TCR beta sequences. It associated 15,000 to 20,000 of them with specific HLA alleles at a false discovery rate of 0.05. The study reported that TCR beta sequences accurately predicted HLA-A and HLA-B alleles in most subjects. Both high specificity and high sensitivity reportedly marked the classifier's diagnosis of cytomegalovirus status.

V lost 6 bases to trimming and J lost 3 bases; unmatched junction nucleotides: 6. This CDR3 contains 15 residues. Germline CDR1 KGHSH, CDR2 LQKENI. The gene calls are TRBV18 and TRBJ2-3; the match to TRBD1 covers 10 bases. This TCR derives from a man aged 35 to 55 in good health and CMV-seronegative. Specimen: PBMCs. The DNA for the CDR3 is TGTGCCAGCTCGGCGACAGGGGGCCGTACAGATACGCAGTATTTT. This encodes CASSATGGRTDTQYF.